These 27 T cell receptor beta chains came from one sample sequenced in a study of CD8 T cells in ankylosing spondylitis. TCRdb processed the 5' RACE reads anew with MiXCR; each CDR3 protein has one entry. The data contain approximately 35,000 distinct CDR3 sequences, 10% to 15% of them singletons. The sequenced material came from synovial fluid, either unsorted or a sorted T cell fraction (not recorded which). The receptor set was obtained from a male donor with ankylosing spondylitis.

This clonotype was counted at least ten times. The V and J genes are TRBV15 and TRBJ1-5, with D perhaps TRBD1 (5 bases). This CDR3 comprises 13 residues. With 4 bases removed from V and 5 bases from J, the gap between germline ends came to 9 bases. Germline V gene lookup returns CDR1 LNHNV and CDR2 YYDKDF (reference sequence). CDR3 region: CATSKTVHQPQHF. CDR3 coding DNA: TGTGCCACCAGCAAGACAGTCCATCAGCCCCAGCATTTT.

Ten or more counts support this clonotype. The rearrangement links TRBV27 to TRBJ2-2; D call uncertain. The germline V gene has CDR1 MNHEY and CDR2 SMNVEV (reference sequence). The length of the CDR3 is 12 residues. Trimming took off 4 bases at V and 3 bases at J, with 3 bases between the two ends. The CDR3 protein is CASSSDTGELFF. The CDR3 DNA reads TGTGCCAGCAGTTCTGACACCGGGGAGCTGTTTTTT.

This clonotype occurred many times. The rearrangement joins TRBV27 to TRBJ2-3; either TRBD1 or TRBD2 may supply D (6 bases each). There are 15 residues in the CDR3. Trimming stripped 6 bases from V and 2 bases from J, with 15 bases between. Germline assignment: CDR1 MNHEY and CDR2 SMNVEV (reference sequence). For the CDR3, the DNA is TGTGCCAGCAGATCGGAAGGGGGGTCCACAGATACGCAGTATTTT. Protein: CASRSEGGSTDTQYF.

This clonotype was detected a few times. This chain links TRBV11-1 with TRBJ2-6; D gene unclear. This CDR3 is built from 15 residues. Looked up from germline, CDR1 is SGHAT and CDR2 is FQDESV (reference sequence). V lost 4 bases and J lost 4, with 11 bases in between. The CDR3 nucleotides are TGTGCCAGCAGCTCAAATCCATGGGGGGCCAACGTCCTGACTTTC. Protein product: CASSSNPWGANVLTF. The whole variable domain, filled in from reference TRBV11-1 and TRBJ2-6, reads EAEVAQSPRYKITEKSQAVAFWCDPISGHATLYWYRQILGQGPELLVQFQDESVVDDSQLPKDRFSAERLKGVDSTLKIQPAELGDSAMYLCASSSNPWGANVLTFGAGSRLTVL.

The rearrangement uses TRBV7-8 and TRBJ1-4; D may be TRBD1 (5 bases). Germline CDR1 and CDR2: SGHVS and FQNEAQ. CDR3 length: 15 amino acids. V lost 5 bases and J lost 8, with 18 bases in between. The CDR3 spells CASSPLEPGWEKLFF. CDR3 DNA sequence: TGTGCCAGCAGCCCCTTGGAACCAGGGTGGGAAAAACTGTTTTTT.

The chain recombines TRBV20-1 with TRBJ2-3; 7 positions agree with TRBD2. V lost 5 bases, J lost 0 bases, and 8 bases stayed unmatched. The CDR3 spans 15 residues. Germline CDR1 is DFQATT and CDR2 is SNEGSKA (reference sequence). This chain's CDR3 is CSAGEAGLSTDTQYF. CDR3 nucleotide sequence: TGCAGTGCTGGGGAAGCGGGGTTAAGCACAGATACGCAGTATTTT.

This rearrangement joins TRBV10-3 to TRBJ1-2; D unresolved. CDR1 is ENHRY, CDR2 SYGVKD, per germline. The CDR3 extends over 11 amino acids. Trimming took 10 bases from V and 4 from J, leaving 10 bases between them. The CDR3 nucleotides read TGTGCCACCTCACGAAGCTATGGCTACACCTTC. It translates to CATSRSYGYTF.

A few counts support this clonotype. The chain has TRBV20-1 and TRBJ1-1; no clear D gene. From germline, CDR1 is DFQATT and CDR2 SNEGSKA (reference sequence). This CDR3 region has 12 residues. The CDR3: CTFGVSFKEAFF. In nucleotides, the CDR3 is TGCACCTTCGGGGTCTCTTTCAAAGAAGCTTTCTTT.

This clonotype appeared many times. The V call is TRBV9, the J call TRBJ2-1; TRBD2 matches at 9 bases. With V trimmed by 0 bases and J by 7 bases, 5 bases remained unmatched. Germline V gene data show CDR1 as SGDLS and CDR2 as YYNGEE. The CDR3 loop spans 15 amino acids. As DNA, the CDR3 is TGTGCCAGCAGCGTAGATGCGGGGGGGGTAAATGAGCAGTTCTTC. Protein: CASSVDAGGVNEQFF.

The chain employs TRBV28 and TRBJ2-1, with D possibly being TRBD2 (6 bases). The V end lost 6 bases, the J end lost 0 bases, and 15 bases lay between the germline ends. In germline, CDR1 is MDHEN, CDR2 SYDVKM. CDR3 length: 16 amino acids. The CDR3 region has the DNA TGTGCCAGCAGCCCCAGCTTAGCGGTCTCCTACAATGAGCAGTTCTTC. Translating gives CASSPSLAVSYNEQFF.

This clonotype was observed at least ten times. The chain combines TRBV6-5 with TRBJ2-1; TRBD2 might be the D (5 bases). The CDR3 is 15 residues long. Germline V gene data show CDR1 as MNHEY and CDR2 as SVGAGI. Deletions cut 2 bases from V and 3 bases from J, with 11 bases between. DNA of the CDR3: TGTGCCAGCAGTTACACCTCCGGGAACTACAATGAGCAGTTCTTC. Translation: CASSYTSGNYNEQFF.

The rearrangement uses TRBV27 and TRBJ1-1; 9 positions match TRBD1. In germline, CDR1 is MNHEY, CDR2 SMNVEV (reference sequence). V dropped 6 bases and J dropped 4; count of bases not matched to a gene: 9. The CDR3 sequence is 15 residues long. The CDR3 reads CASRERTGVRTEAFF. For the CDR3, the DNA is TGTGCCAGCAGGGAGAGGACAGGGGTCCGCACTGAAGCTTTCTTT.

In its sample, this clonotype was seen many times. The J gene is TRBJ1-1, the V gene TRBV6-1, with D perhaps TRBD1 (5 bases). Trimming took 1 base from V and 6 from J, leaving 9 bases between them. The CDR3 length is 13 residues. Per germline, CDR1 MNHNS and CDR2 SASEGT. The CDR3 region is CASSEGAGPEAFF. CDR3 nucleotides: TGTGCCAGCAGTGAAGGTGCAGGGCCTGAAGCTTTCTTT.

The chain's CDR3 is CAIGPGLLFSPKETQYF. CDR3 in DNA: TGTGCCATCGGCCCCGGGCTCCTTTTTTCCCCAAAAGAGACCCAGTACTTC. J is TRBJ2-5 and V is TRBV5-6; D call uncertain. Germline V gives CDR1 SGHDT, CDR2 YYEEEE. The germline V and J ends were trimmed by 9 bases and 3 bases, with 27 bases remaining between them. This CDR3 has 17 amino acids.

This clonotype came up many times. CDR3 region: CASSRWDSPYEQYF. CDR3 DNA sequence: TGTGCCAGCAGCCGCTGGGACAGTCCCTACGAGCAGTACTTC. J is TRBJ2-7 and V is TRBV5-6; 7 bases line up with TRBD1. CDR3 length: 14 amino acids. Germline CDR1 reads SGHDT; CDR2 reads YYEEEE. With 4 bases clipped from V and 2 bases from J, the junction kept 6 bases outside the gene matches.

This clonotype was observed a few times. The chain has TRBV28 and TRBJ1-6; D unclear. The length of the CDR3 is 15 residues. Germline-derived CDR1 and CDR2 are MDHEN and SYDVKM. V lost 5 bases, J lost 0 bases, and 8 bases lay in between. In DNA form, the CDR3 reads TGTGCCAGCAGTCCTTGGATCTCCTATAATTCACCCCTCCACTTT. This translates into CASSPWISYNSPLHF. The full variable domain, its missing parts supplied by reference TRBV28 and TRBJ1-6, is DVKVTQSSRYLVKRTGEKVFLECVQDMDHENMFWYRQDPGLGLRLIYFSYDVKMKEKGDIPEGYSVSREKKERFSLILESASTNQTSMYLCASSPWISYNSPLHFGNGTRLTVT.

The CDR3 region has the DNA TGCAGTGCTCCCTTGGGGTGGAACACTGAAGCTTTCTTT. It translates to CSAPLGWNTEAFF. The chain employs TRBV20-1 and TRBJ1-1; D remains ambiguous. Germline CDR1 DFQATT, CDR2 SNEGSKA (reference sequence). CDR3 length equals 13 residues. V lost 5 bases to trimming and J lost 1 base, with 11 bases between them.

The V call is TRBV4-1, the J call TRBJ1-5; D possibly corresponds to TRBD1 (5 bases). Trimming removed 0 bases from V and 3 bases from J, with 27 bases in between. The germline CDR1 and CDR2 sequences are MGHRA and YSYEKL. The CDR3 has 21 amino acids. The CDR3 is CASSQDWGVVRPRWFNQPQHF. Here the CDR3 DNA reads TGCGCCAGCAGCCAAGATTGGGGGGTAGTGAGGCCCCGGTGGTTCAATCAGCCCCAGCATTTT.

This clonotype was detected a few times. The CDR3 DNA sequence: TGCAGTGCCGCATCCGGGACTAGCGGGGGGGGGCAAGAGACCCAGTACTTC. Protein: CSAASGTSGGGQETQYF. V and J are TRBV20-1 and TRBJ2-5; the match to TRBD2 covers 16 bases. From germline, CDR1 is DFQATT and CDR2 SNEGSKA (reference sequence). Unmatched junction bases numbered 9, after V lost 6 bases and J lost 2 bases. This CDR3 has 17 amino acids.

This clonotype has a count of ten or more. The genes are TRBV9 and TRBJ2-7; a weak D match, TRBD2 (6 bases). The CDR3 sequence is 17 residues long. Germline CDR1 SGDLS, CDR2 YYNGEE. Trimming took 3 bases from V and 2 from J, leaving 21 bases between them. CDR3 sequence: CASSAPTVAEAPYEQYF. CDR3 sequence (DNA): TGTGCCAGCAGCGCGCCAACCGTAGCGGAGGCCCCCTACGAGCAGTACTTC.

V gene TRBV27 combines with J gene TRBJ1-2, with 7 positions matching TRBD1. This CDR3 contains 14 residues. Germline V gene sequence: CDR1 MNHEY, CDR2 SMNVEV (reference sequence). The junction had 10 bases not matched to a gene; V was cut back by 7 bases and J by 5 bases. Here the CDR3 DNA reads TGTGCCAGCAATACTAAGGGACAGACATATGGCTACACCTTC. The encoded protein is CASNTKGQTYGYTF.

The rearrangement uses TRBV7-9 and TRBJ2-6, with D possibly TRBD2 on 5 matching bases. In germline, CDR1 is SEHNR, CDR2 FQNEAQ (reference sequence). CDR3 length: 16 residues. V lost 5 bases and J 0 bases, leaving 11 bases between the germline ends. The CDR3 sequence is CASSPPGFSGANVLTF. The CDR3 nucleotides are TGTGCCAGCAGCCCCCCGGGGTTCTCTGGGGCCAACGTCCTGACTTTC.

In DNA form, the CDR3 reads TGCAGCGTTTTAGGAGAAGAAAATAGCAATCAGCCCCAGCATTTT. It specifies CSVLGEENSNQPQHF. The genes are TRBV29-1 and TRBJ1-5; D ambiguous. This CDR3 has 15 residues. Deletions cut 5 bases from V and 0 bases from J, with 14 bases between. Germline CDR1 reads SQVTM; CDR2 reads ANQGSEA.

This clonotype was picked up a small number of times. The CDR3 protein is CASSQQGETQYF. The CDR3 nucleotides read TGTGCCAGCAGCCAACAGGGGGAGACCCAGTACTTC. This chain connects TRBV3-1 to TRBJ2-5, with a tentative D call TRBD1 (6 bases). This CDR3 contains 12 residues. The V gene's germline CDR1 is LGHDT and CDR2 YNNKEL (reference sequence). Trimming stripped 2 bases from V and 5 bases from J, with 6 bases between.

The V call is TRBV19, the J call TRBJ1-2, with TRBD1 identical over 7 bases. The CDR3 length is 16 residues. Germline V gene sequence: CDR1 LNHDA, CDR2 SQIVND (reference sequence). Trimming took 4 bases from V and 3 from J; bases not matched to a gene: 11. The DNA for the CDR3 is TGTGCCAGTAGTACAAACCGCCGACAGGGTCACTATGGCTACACCTTC. Translating gives CASSTNRRQGHYGYTF.

This clonotype has ten or more counts. This chain joins TRBV24-1 and TRBJ2-1, with 7 bases aligning to TRBD2. CDR1 is KGHDR and CDR2 is SFDVKD in the germline V gene. Losses at the gene ends were 1 base for V and 6 bases for J; bases not matched to a gene: 5. CDR3 length equals 15 residues. The CDR3 DNA is TGTGCCACCAGTGATTTTGCGGGGGTTGGCAATGAGCAGTTCTTC. Protein product: CATSDFAGVGNEQFF.

In this sample, this clonotype turned up many times. The chain uses TRBV6-2 or TRBV6-3 and TRBJ2-7; TRBD2 agrees at 7 bases. Per germline, CDR1 MNHEY and CDR2 SVGEGT. The CDR3 covers 14 residues. J gave up 5 bases and V 2 bases, and 6 bases lay outside the gene matches. The CDR3 spells CASSYGREPDEQYF. The DNA for the CDR3 is TGTGCCAGCAGTTACGGGCGGGAGCCAGACGAGCAGTACTTC.